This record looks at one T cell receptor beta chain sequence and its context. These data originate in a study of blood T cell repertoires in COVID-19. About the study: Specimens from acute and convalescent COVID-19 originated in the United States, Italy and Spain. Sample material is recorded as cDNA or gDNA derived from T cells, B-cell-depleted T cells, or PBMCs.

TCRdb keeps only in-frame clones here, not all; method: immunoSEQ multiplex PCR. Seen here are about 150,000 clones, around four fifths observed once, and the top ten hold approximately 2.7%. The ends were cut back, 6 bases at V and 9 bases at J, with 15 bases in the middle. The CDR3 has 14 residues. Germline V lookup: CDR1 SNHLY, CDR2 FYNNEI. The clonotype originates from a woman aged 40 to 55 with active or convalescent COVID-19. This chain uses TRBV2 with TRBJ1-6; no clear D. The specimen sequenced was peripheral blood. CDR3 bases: TGTGCCAGCAGAGGTACAGATGTTTCTTCACCCCTCCACTTT. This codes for CASRGTDVSSPLHF. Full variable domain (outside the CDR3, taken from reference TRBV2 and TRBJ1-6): EPEVTQTPSHQVTQMGQEVILRCVPISNHLYFYWYRQILGQKVEFLVSFYNNEISEKSEIFDDQFSVERPDGSNFTLKIRSTKLEDSAMYFCASRGTDVSSPLHFGNGTRLTVT.